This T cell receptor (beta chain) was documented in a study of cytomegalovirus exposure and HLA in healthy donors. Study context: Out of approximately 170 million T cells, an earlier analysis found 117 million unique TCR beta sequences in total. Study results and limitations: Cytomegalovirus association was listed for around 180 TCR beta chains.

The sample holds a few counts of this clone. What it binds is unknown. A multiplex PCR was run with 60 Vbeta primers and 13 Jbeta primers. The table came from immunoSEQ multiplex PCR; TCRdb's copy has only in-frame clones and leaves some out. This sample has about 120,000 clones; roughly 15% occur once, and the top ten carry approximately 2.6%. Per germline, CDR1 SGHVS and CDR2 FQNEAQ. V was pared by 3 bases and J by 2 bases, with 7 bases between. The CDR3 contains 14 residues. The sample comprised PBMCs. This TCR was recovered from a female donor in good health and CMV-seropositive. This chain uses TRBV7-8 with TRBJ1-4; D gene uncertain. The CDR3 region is CASSFSGTNEKLFF. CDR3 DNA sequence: TGTGCCAGCAGCTTCTCGGGTACTAATGAAAAACTGTTTTTT.